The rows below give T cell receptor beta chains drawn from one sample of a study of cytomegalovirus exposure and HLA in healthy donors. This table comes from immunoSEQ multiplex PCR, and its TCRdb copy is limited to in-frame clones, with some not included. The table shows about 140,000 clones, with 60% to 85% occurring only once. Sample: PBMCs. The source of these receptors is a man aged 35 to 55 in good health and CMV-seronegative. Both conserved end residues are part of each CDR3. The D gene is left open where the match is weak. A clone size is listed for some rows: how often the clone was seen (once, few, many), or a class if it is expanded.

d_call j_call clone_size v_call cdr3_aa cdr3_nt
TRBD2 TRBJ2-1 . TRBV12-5 CASGLIESGRNNEQFF TGTGCTAGTGGTTTGATAGAAAGCGGGAGGAACAATGAGCAGTTCTTC
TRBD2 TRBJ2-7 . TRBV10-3 CAITSGEGSYEQYF TGTGCCATCACCTCCGGGGAGGGTTCCTACGAGCAGTACTTC
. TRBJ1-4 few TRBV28 CASSPGLIPRLGFF TGTGCCAGCAGTCCTGGACTTATCCCCCGGTTAGGGTTTTTT
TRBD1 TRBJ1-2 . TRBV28 CASRQGAVGYGYTF TGTGCCAGCAGGCAGGGGGCGGTTGGCTATGGCTACACCTTC
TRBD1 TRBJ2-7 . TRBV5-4 CASSTSAAGGRYEQYF TGTGCCAGCAGCACGTCGGCGGCAGGGGGCCGTTACGAGCAGTACTTC
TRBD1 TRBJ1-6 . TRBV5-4 CASSGWDSTNSPLHF TGTGCCAGCAGCGGCTGGGACAGTACCAATTCACCCCTCCACTTT
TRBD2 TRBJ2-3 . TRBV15 CATSRLETSGLAALDTQYF TGTGCCACCAGCAGACTAGAGACATCGGGACTAGCGGCATTAGATACGCAGTATTTT
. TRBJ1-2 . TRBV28 CASSLYRVSGGYTF TGTGCCAGCAGTTTGTACAGGGTTTCAGGTGGCTACACCTTC
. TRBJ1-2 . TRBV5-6 CASSSGQRAGTF TGTGCCAGCAGCTCGGGTCAGAGGGCCGGCACCTTC
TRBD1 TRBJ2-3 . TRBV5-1 CASSTGTGGLETDTQYF TGCGCCAGCAGCACCGGGACAGGGGGCTTGGAGACAGATACGCAGTATTTT
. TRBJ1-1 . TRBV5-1 CASTLSTANTEAFF TGCGCCAGCACTCTTTCGACAGCGAACACTGAAGCTTTCTTT
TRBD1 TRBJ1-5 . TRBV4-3 CASSQGTGGVQPQHF TGCGCCAGCAGCCAAGGGACAGGGGGCGTTCAGCCCCAGCATTTT
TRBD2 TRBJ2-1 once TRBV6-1 CASRWGLAGSEQFF TGTGCCAGCAGATGGGGACTAGCGGGGAGTGAGCAGTTCTTC
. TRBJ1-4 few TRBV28 CASSLVREKLFF TGTGCCAGCAGTTTAGTTCGTGAAAAACTGTTTTTT
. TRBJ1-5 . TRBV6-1 CASSEEGGGNQPQHF TGTGCCAGCAGTGAAGAGGGAGGGGGCAATCAGCCCCAGCATTTT
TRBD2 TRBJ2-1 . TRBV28 CASSSGGTSGRAYNEQFF TGTGCCAGCAGTTCCGGGGGGACTAGCGGGAGGGCCTACAATGAGCAGTTCTTC
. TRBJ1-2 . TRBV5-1 CASSLDINYGYTF TGCGCCAGCAGCTTGGACATTAACTATGGCTACACCTTC
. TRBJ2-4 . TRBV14 CASSQGIAEAKNIQYF TGTGCCAGCAGCCAAGGAATAGCGGAAGCCAAAAACATTCAGTACTTC
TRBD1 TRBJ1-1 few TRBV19 CASSPRQGRGEAFF TGTGCCAGTAGTCCACGACAGGGCAGGGGCGAAGCTTTCTTT
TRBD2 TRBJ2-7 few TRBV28 CASTSGLAGGHSYEQYF TGTGCCAGCACCTCGGGACTAGCGGGAGGGCACTCCTACGAGCAGTACTTC
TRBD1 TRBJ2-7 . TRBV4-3 CASSSDLGQGSYEQYF TGCGCCAGCAGTTCCGACTTAGGACAGGGGTCCTACGAGCAGTACTTC
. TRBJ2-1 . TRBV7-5 CVRSLRIGTPPVPLYNEQFF TGTGTCAGAAGCTTACGGATCGGGACACCACCCGTACCATTATACAATGAGCAGTTCTTC
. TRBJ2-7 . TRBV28 CASSLSGSNSYEQYF TGTGCCAGCAGTTTAAGCGGGTCAAACTCCTACGAGCAGTACTTC
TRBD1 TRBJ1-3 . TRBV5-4 CASSKPTGDSGNTIYF TGTGCCAGCAGCAAACCCACAGGGGACTCTGGAAACACCATATATTTT
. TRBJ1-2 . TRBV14 CASSPGYGYTF TGTGCCAGCAGCCCAGGGTATGGCTACACCTTC
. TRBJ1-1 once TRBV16 CASSQSTAMNTEAFF TGTGCCAGCAGCCAATCAACAGCTATGAACACTGAAGCTTTCTTT
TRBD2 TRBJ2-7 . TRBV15 CATSRSRLAATSLEQYF TGTGCCACCAGCAGAAGCAGACTAGCGGCCACCTCCCTCGAGCAGTACTTC
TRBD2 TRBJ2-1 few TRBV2 CASSEPAGESGLKINEQFF TGTGCCAGCAGTGAACCTGCGGGAGAGTCGGGTCTCAAAATCAATGAGCAGTTCTTC